This T cell receptor (beta chain) was profiled in a study of shared clonotypes between healthy human individuals (dated by TCRdb to 2020 to 2022). Study-level background: A few men and two women, aged 18 to 49 years, made up the cohort. Different laboratories and diverse techniques were used to prepare libraries and sequence TCR repertoires, to increase sequencing depth and limit assay-specific biases. Per donor, three plates each were used for CD4 naive and CD4 memory, two for CD8 naive, and one for CD8 memory. Each donor's leukapheresis produced roughly between roughly 0.85 and 10 billion PBMCs. To estimate repertoire size and how much clonotypes are shared between individuals, the study performed deep sequencing of blood TCR repertoires from roughly five healthy adults.

TCR CDR3 regions were amplified from genomic DNA by multiplex PCR using the deep immunoSEQ assay. Extracted genomic DNA from each cell subset was distributed evenly across all wells of several immunoSEQ 96-well plates, and each plate was treated as a replicate. For sorted subsets, each replicate PCR was loaded with approximately 0.2 ug genomic DNA, equivalent to 30,000 or so T cell genomes. Purified libraries were quantified with a Qubit 3.0 fluorometer, sized on a Bioanalyzer 2100, and re-quantified with the KAPA Library Quantification kit. Every immunoSEQ 96-well plate was sequenced on a dedicated single-read 150-cycle Illumina NextSeq 550 flow cell. The study's processing was this. Because the immunoSEQ output held only junctional sequences and lacked quality scores, the filtering could not match the filtering applied to full-length reads. To assign V/J genes and CDR3, sequences were annotated using PyIR, a Python wrapper for IgBLAST v1.9, with IMGT germline references. Reads were removed for weak V/J assignments (E-value above 1e-6), missing CDR3, stop codons, out-of-frame junctions, or ambiguous translated residues. A V3J clonotype was defined by an identical inferred V gene, J gene, and CDR3 amino acid sequence. Percentage overlap between repertoires was calculated by dividing the number of shared unique clonotypes by the size of the smaller repertoire. RTK rarefaction, the Chao1 estimator, and Recon v2.1 estimates of unobserved clonotypes were used to assess repertoire richness. For all TCRbeta clonotypes obtained by the gDNA method from four donors, generation probabilities were computed with OLGA. In TCRdb, the immuneACCESS table is reduced to in-frame sequences with V and J assigned. These tables do not hold every clone; where another copy was compared, an unresolved V gene accounts for under half, and the others remain unexplained. V, J and clone size were drawn from that table, and D and trimming were deduced from the DNA. The sample table lists over 2 million clones, approximately 94% of them with a count of one. The ten largest clonotypes hold about 1.1% of the sample.

CD8 naive samples were CD45RO-negative cells positively selected for CCR7, giving a CD45RA+CCR7+ population that excluded TemRA cells. The donors were healthy, HIV-negative adults who had no recently reported acute infections or vaccinations. Every donor was a Caucasian adult living in Nashville, Tennessee, USA. Blood was obtained by leukapheresis, after which PBMCs were separated by Ficoll-Histopaque density gradient centrifugation and cryopreserved in liquid nitrogen vapor phase. Analytical flow cytometry was used to check the purity and quantity of each magnetically sorted T cell population. Each sorted fraction had its genomic DNA isolated and then quantified by UV absorbance on a Nanodrop 2000c. Its CDR3 holds 16 amino acids, cysteine through phenylalanine. This entry keeps only the CDR3 DNA: 48 bases, framed from base 1. According to the germline V gene, CDR1 reads MDHEN and CDR2 reads SYDVKM. The junction shows trimming of 5 bases on V and 2 bases on J, and the gene matches do not reach 11 bases of it.

Overall study outcomes, separate from this receptor: Sampling was restricted to blood, and TCR repertoires in tissues likely differ from the TCR repertoires found in blood. Pairwise subsampling led to the expectation that sequencing depth would affect the degree of clonotype sharing among donors. Sharing across several donors was observed for around 5% of naive CD4, over 3% of naive CD8, over 2% of memory CD4, and around 0.44% of memory CD8 clonotypes. The genetic and exposure-history diversity represented was limited by the small number of donors. Estimated clonotype richness was generally larger for naive than for memory subsets. Compared with non-shared clonotypes, the clonotypes found in all four sorted-subset donors had higher generation probabilities. Incomplete sequencing was indicated by rarefaction of sorted-subset datasets, despite the large sequencing depth.

About this clone itself: Its antigen remains unidentified. No base quality values were provided; no much bigger clone lies one nucleotide off.

The chain joins TRBV28 to TRBJ2-5, with TRBD1 matching 7 junction bases. Sequenced input: naive CD8+ T cells sorted from blood. The cell subset or site label corresponds to: CD45RA+CCR7+. This receptor was taken from a man younger than 30 in good health. The CDR3 protein sequence reads: CASSPPTGWQQETQYF. The nucleotide sequence is TGTGCCAGCAGTCCCCCGACAGGGTGGCAACAAGAGACCCAGTACTTC.